This T cell receptor beta chain derives from a study of tissue T cells after allogeneic stem cell transplantation (dated 2022 in TCRdb). A note on the overall study: The study profiled TCR beta repertoires across many tissues from research autopsies of patients with and without GVHD, plus mouse models of GVHD. The human arm was conducted as a prospective observational study, and neither blinding nor randomization was performed. Summary of the overall study and its limitations: The patient cohort was small and clinically heterogeneous, and sampling depth was acknowledged as a limitation. Within patients, how anatomically similar tissues were was a major factor shaping TCR repertoire composition, regardless of disease or transplant status. Which tissue TCRs were alloreactive or antigen-specific was not determined in the study, and some of the clones might have been host cells that persisted. Only a few T cell clones appeared in more than one patient, yet motif-based clustering showed tissue-specific repertoire signatures that were shared between patients. In both patients and mice, only a limited portion of the TCR repertoire detected in tissues was captured by blood and spleen T cells.

Turning to this clone: This receptor's antigen is unknown. This receptor is murine, so its gene names and germline sequences reflect the mouse genome. With the read ending 1 residue before the CDR3 end, the germline J gene is used to fill in that end.

Receptor libraries were prepared by the immunoSEQ multiplex PCR assay. Adaptive Biotechnologies performed TCRbeta CDR3 sequencing at survey depth and reported CDR3 sequences, V/J genes, productive frequency, and template counts. Amplification of TCR beta CDR3 regions was performed from genomic DNA rather than from RNA. Processing in the source paper ran as follows. Jensen-Shannon divergence was used to quantify pairwise repertoire overlap between tissues, with a value of 1 indicating complete divergence and a value of 0 indicating identical repertoires. Based on pairwise JSD values, tissues were grouped by single-linkage agglomerative hierarchical clustering, and the results were shown as dendrograms. GLIPH2 was applied to all patient samples using simulation_depth 1000, kmer_min_depth 3, and cdr3_length_cutoff 8, and only groups with more than two unique CDR3s were retained. A standardized tissue-overlap score was calculated by extrapolating Jaccard GLIPH-group overlap across patients to a standard repertoire size of 1000 clones. Associations of diversity with clinical or experimental variables used linear mixed-effect models with tissue fixed effects and individual random effects. The source is immuneACCESS, and TCRdb retained only in-frame sequences with V and J called. Part of the clones is not carried over; for the studies checked, unresolved V genes explain less than half of this, and the remainder is unexplained. V and J calls and clone size follow that table, whereas D and trimming were derived from the DNA. The sample profile shows roughly 20,000 clones; 69% of them were found once. 0.35% to 0.45% of the sample is held by the ten biggest clonotypes.

The CDR3, cysteine through phenylalanine, is 14 amino acids long. The DNA covers only part of the CDR3, 39 bases in frame from base 1. V loses 5 bases at its end and J loses 7 bases; junction bases beyond the gene matches: 7. According to the germline V gene (reference sequence), CDR1 reads FNHDT and CDR2 reads SITEND. Sequenced material: blood. This receptor was identified in a female BALB/c mouse in good health. This mouse strain carries MHC haplotype H2-d. This sequence uses TRBV19 and TRBJ2-5, and TRBD2 aligns with 10 junction nucleotides. The CDR3 DNA, read in part, is TGTGCCAGCAGCCGGACTGGGGGTAGGAACACCCAGTAC. Translated, this gives CASSRTGGRNTQY. The CDR3 as a whole reads CASSRTGGRNTQYF.